This T cell receptor beta chain originates from a study of neurological immune-mediated disorders. Trimming cost V 6 bases and J 8 bases, with 20 bases left between them. The length of the CDR3 is 15 residues. The cDNA was generated through 5'RACE incorporating 10-nucleotide random UMIs. In TCRdb, the 5' RACE reads were re-called with MiXCR into one record per CDR3 protein. The profile shows roughly 60,000 distinct CDR3 sequences, approximately 10% of them singletons. There are many counts of this clonotype. Input material: PBMCs. The gene calls are TRBV12-3 or TRBV12-4 and TRBJ2-1; perhaps TRBD2 as D (7 bases). This TCR was sampled from a man aged 55 to 70 in good health. In nucleotides, the CDR3 is TGTGCCAGCAGGACCTCCTCGGGGGGCCAGGATGAGCAGTTCTTC. Its protein product is CASRTSSGGQDEQFF.